This entry features one TCR beta chain sequence. Its antigen is not identified. Germline CDR1 KGHSH, CDR2 LQKENI. This CDR3 contains 14 residues. Deletions cut 3 bases from V and 2 bases from J, with 10 bases between. The time point is: pre-treatment sample, taken before nivolumab and TIL therapy. The tumor samples were excised metastases, mostly pleural nodules or supraclavicular lymph nodes. This sample was included in a study of TIL therapy for anti-PD-1-resistant metastatic lung cancer. Findings of the study overall: Many TIL product clones were absent from baseline tumor, suggesting clonal contraction.

The libraries were made with immunoSEQ v3. Survey-level samples got 2 million or so read pairs; deep-level samples got about 5-6.5 million. The table came from immunoSEQ multiplex PCR; TCRdb's copy has only in-frame clones and leaves some out. This table holds around 26,000 clones, under 80% found once. The sample here was tumor tissue, taken at baseline. The TCR originated in a woman aged 30-85 years with non-small cell lung cancer. The chain links TRBV18 to TRBJ1-2; TRBD1 is a possible D gene (5 bases). CDR3 loop: CASSPDTPNYGYTF. The CDR3 DNA reads as TGTGCCAGCTCACCGGACACACCGAACTATGGCTACACCTTC. Drawing the rest from reference TRBV18 and TRBJ1-2, the complete variable domain is NAGVMQNPRHLVRRRGQEARLRCSPMKGHSHVYWYRQLPEEGLKFMVYLQKENIIDESGMPKERFSAEFPKEGPSILRIQQVVRGDSAAYFCASSPDTPNYGYTFGSGTRLTVV.